The 11 T cell receptor beta chains reported below all come from one sample, sequenced in a study of radiotherapy plus CTLA-4 blockade in lung cancer. The assay was immunoSEQ multiplex PCR, and TCRdb's table has in-frame clones only and misses some. The profile shows about 88,000 clones, about two thirds of them singletons. The starting material was peripheral blood, obtained from a patient treated with radiotherapy plus ipilimumab. These TCRs come from a human donor with non-small cell lung cancer that progressed on radiotherapy plus ipilimumab.

In this sample, this clone turned up many times. The chain carries TRBV7-9 and TRBJ1-5; D remains unclear. V shed 3 bases and J shed 5 bases, with 8 bases lying between them. CDR1 and CDR2 from the germline V gene are SEHNR and FQNEAQ (reference sequence). The CDR3 consists of 13 residues. The CDR3 DNA reads TGTGCCAGCAGCTTGTCGTTGGATCAGCCCCAGCATTTT. Translating gives CASSLSLDQPQHF.

The J gene is TRBJ2-2, the V gene TRBV7-3, with D possibly being TRBD1 or TRBD2 (5 bases each). The germline gives CDR1 SGHTA, CDR2 FQGTGA. The CDR3 sequence is 14 residues long. V lost 0 bases to trimming and J lost 4 bases, with 6 bases between them. The CDR3 loop reads CASSLTGATGELFF. In DNA form, the CDR3 reads TGTGCCAGCAGCTTAACCGGGGCCACCGGGGAGCTGTTTTTT. The variable domain in full, completed from reference TRBV7-3 and TRBJ2-2, reads GAGVSQTPSNKVTEKGKYVELRCDPISGHTALYWYRQSLGQGPEFLIYFQGTGAADDSGLPNDRFFAVRPEGSVSTLKIQRTERGDSAVYLCASSLTGATGELFFGEGSRLTVL.

This chain joins TRBV19 and TRBJ1-2, with D perhaps matching TRBD1 (5 bases). Trimming took 3 bases from V and 1 from J, leaving 9 bases between them. The CDR3 consists of 14 residues. Per the germline V gene, CDR1 is LNHDA and CDR2 is SQIVND (reference sequence). The CDR3 region is CASSMQGLNYGYTF. Written as DNA, the CDR3 is TGTGCCAGTAGTATGCAGGGCCTTAACTATGGCTACACCTTC. Full variable domain (missing parts from reference TRBV19 and TRBJ1-2): DGGITQSPKYLFRKEGQNVTLSCEQNLNHDAMYWYRQDPGQGLRLIYYSQIVNDFQKGDIAEGYSVSREKKESFPLTVTSAQKNPTAFYLCASSMQGLNYGYTFGSGTRLTVV.

This chain uses TRBV7-8 with TRBJ2-3, with 7 bases fitting TRBD2. The CDR3 extends over 16 amino acids. Germline-derived CDR1 and CDR2 are SGHVS and FQNEAQ. V lost 7 bases to trimming and J lost 0 bases; unmatched junction nucleotides: 10. The DNA for the CDR3 is TGTGCCAGCACCCCCCTTGGGGGGGGGAGCACAGATACGCAGTATTTT. Translation: CASTPLGGGSTDTQYF.

V is TRBV5-1 and J is TRBJ1-1, with TRBD1 matching over 7 bases. The length of the CDR3 is 15 residues. Germline CDR1 and CDR2: SGHRS and YFSETQ. V dropped 3 bases and J dropped 3; count of bases not matched to a gene: 8. CDR3 sequence reads: CASSSGDQGDTEAFF. In DNA form, the CDR3 reads TGCGCCAGCAGCTCAGGGGACCAGGGGGACACTGAAGCTTTCTTT. Drawing the rest from reference TRBV5-1 and TRBJ1-1, the complete variable domain is KAGVTQTPRYLIKTRGQQVTLSCSPISGHRSVSWYQQTPGQGLQFLFEYFSETQRNKGNFPGRFSGRQFSNSRSEMNVSTLELGDSALYLCASSSGDQGDTEAFFGQGTRLTVV.

The J gene is TRBJ2-7, the V gene TRBV11-1; 8 bases fit TRBD1. Losses at the gene ends were 3 bases for V and 2 bases for J; bases not matched to a gene: 3. CDR1 and CDR2 (germline): SGHAT, FQDESV (reference sequence). This CDR3 contains 14 residues. CDR3 sequence (DNA): TGTGCCAGCAGCTTCTGGGACAGGCCCTACGAGCAGTACTTC. Encoded protein: CASSFWDRPYEQYF. The entire variable domain, with the rest obtained from reference TRBV11-1 and TRBJ2-7, is as follows: EAEVAQSPRYKITEKSQAVAFWCDPISGHATLYWYRQILGQGPELLVQFQDESVVDDSQLPKDRFSAERLKGVDSTLKIQPAELGDSAMYLCASSFWDRPYEQYFGPGTRLTVT.

The J gene is TRBJ1-1, the V gene TRBV4-3, with unresolved D. Germline V gives CDR1 LGHNA, CDR2 YSLEER. Between the trimmed V and J ends, which lost 4 bases and 7 bases, there was a span of 13 bases. The CDR3 is 13 residues long. The CDR3 loop is CASSLESSGEAFF. For the CDR3, the DNA is TGCGCCAGCAGCCTCGAGTCTTCTGGTGAAGCTTTCTTT.

The chain carries TRBV29-1 and TRBJ2-7; D might be TRBD1 (6 bases). This CDR3 region has 12 residues. Trimming shortened V by 6 bases and J by 0 bases, and 9 bases separated the two germline ends. The germline CDR1 and CDR2 sequences are SQVTM and ANQGSEA. The CDR3 bases are TGCAGCGTCCGACAGGACTCCTACGAGCAGTACTTC. Its translation: CSVRQDSYEQYF.

The J gene is TRBJ2-3, the V gene TRBV5-6; tentatively, D is TRBD2 (7 bases). Germline lookup yields CDR1 SGHDT and CDR2 YYEEEE. V was shortened by 4 bases and J by 6 bases, with 18 bases between the two germline ends. The CDR3 is 15 residues long. The CDR3 region is CASSTGQPGGDTQYF. Here the CDR3 DNA reads TGTGCCAGCAGCACTGGACAGCCCGGGGGGGATACGCAGTATTTT.

The chain uses TRBV27 and TRBJ2-7, with TRBD1 matching over 9 bases. The length of the CDR3 is 15 residues. CDR1 is MNHEY and CDR2 is SMNVEV in the germline V gene (reference sequence). Trimming removed 5 bases from V and 2 bases from J; junction bases left unmatched: 7. CDR3 coding DNA: TGTGCCAGCAGTCATTGGGGACAGGGCACCTACGAGCAGTACTTC. This codes for CASSHWGQGTYEQYF.

The chain employs TRBV28 and TRBJ1-5; the match to TRBD1 covers 7 bases. With 3 bases clipped from V and 2 bases from J, the junction kept 4 bases outside the gene matches. The CDR3 covers 15 residues. Per germline, CDR1 MDHEN and CDR2 SYDVKM. CDR3 in DNA: TGTGCCAGCAGTTTGGTAACAGGGGGCAATCAGCCCCAGCATTTT. Protein: CASSLVTGGNQPQHF.